These T cell receptor beta chains were read from a single sample in a study of control samples from healthy donors and cancer patients. Assay used: immunoSEQ multiplex PCR; TCRdb lists only in-frame clones, some missing. The data contain about 80,000 clones, less than 90% of them seen just once; the ten biggest clones take up roughly 7.2%. What was sequenced was blood. The receptors shown here come from a woman aged 55-69 years in good health. Each CDR3 is given with its conserved first and last residue. The D gene is left open where the match is weak. Clone size is shown for a subset of rows, as once, few, many or a class of expanded clone.

v_call	j_call	clone_size	d_call	cdr3_aa	cdr3_nt
TRBV6-5	TRBJ1-3	.	.	CASSYSQGSGNTIYF	TGTGCCAGCAGTTACTCGCAGGGTTCTGGAAACACCATATATTTT
TRBV6-6	TRBJ2-2	.	.	CASSYLGGSNTGELFF	TGTGCCAGCAGTTACTTGGGCGGCTCGAACACCGGGGAGCTGTTTTTT
TRBV19	TRBJ2-2	.	.	CASRPSIHTGELFF	TGTGCCAGTCGCCCTTCGATCCACACCGGGGAGCTGTTTTTT
TRBV29-1	TRBJ1-1	.	.	CSVVQGMNTEAFF	TGCAGCGTTGTGCAGGGGATGAACACTGAAGCTTTCTTT
TRBV7-9	TRBJ2-2	.	TRBD1	CASSLPTGQGAGELFF	TGTGCCAGCAGCCTACCGACCGGACAGGGCGCCGGGGAGCTGTTTTTT
TRBV6-2/TRBV6-3	TRBJ2-1	.	TRBD2	CASSGRDYTNEQFF	TGTGCCAGCAGCGGGCGGGACTACACGAATGAGCAGTTCTTC
TRBV2	TRBJ2-7	.	.	CASSGDNPLFEQYF	TGTGCCAGCAGTGGAGACAATCCCCTCTTCGAGCAGTACTTC
TRBV27	TRBJ2-3	.	TRBD1	CASRTGLDTQYF	TGTGCCAGCAGGACAGGGCTGGATACGCAGTATTTT
TRBV30	TRBJ2-5	many	.	CAWSRLLGGTQYF	TGTGCCTGGAGCCGCCTCCTAGGAGGGACCCAGTACTTC
TRBV10-3	TRBJ2-6	.	.	CAISVGSGANVLTF	TGTGCCATCAGTGTCGGCTCTGGGGCCAACGTCCTGACTTTC
TRBV5-4	TRBJ2-3	.	.	CASSLGIGGTDTQYF	TGTGCCAGCAGCTTGGGGATTGGCGGCACAGATACGCAGTATTTT
TRBV5-1	TRBJ2-3	.	TRBD2	CASSLDSSGGDTQYF	TGCGCCAGCAGCTTGGATTCTAGCGGGGGAGATACGCAGTATTTT
TRBV4-1	TRBJ2-5	.	TRBD2	CASSQAASGSVKTQYF	TGCGCCAGCAGCCAAGCTGCTAGCGGGAGCGTGAAGACCCAGTACTTC
TRBV6-6	TRBJ2-3	.	.	CASSYREGGTDTQYF	TGTGCCAGCAGTTACAGGGAAGGGGGCACAGATACGCAGTATTTT
TRBV28	TRBJ1-1	.	.	CASSLRMYGAFF	TGTGCCAGCAGTTTAAGAATGTATGGGGCTTTCTTT
TRBV7-9	TRBJ1-5	.	.	CASSLRPHGGSNQPQHF	TGTGCCAGCAGCTTACGACCCCATGGCGGGAGCAATCAGCCCCAGCATTTT
TRBV18	TRBJ2-7	.	TRBD2	CASSSGLAGGPYEQYF	TGTGCCAGCTCATCCGGACTAGCGGGAGGTCCCTACGAGCAGTACTTC
TRBV4-3	TRBJ2-3	.	.	CASSQEEARTDTQYF	TGCGCCAGCAGCCAAGAGGAAGCTCGCACAGATACGCAGTATTTT
TRBV5-5	TRBJ2-7	.	.	CASSLVSGAGNYEQYF	TGTGCCAGCAGCTTGGTCTCCGGGGCGGGAAACTACGAGCAGTACTTC
TRBV7-8	TRBJ2-7	once	TRBD1	CASSLTWGQGAAYEQYF	TGTGCCAGCAGCTTAACATGGGGACAGGGTGCTGCCTACGAGCAGTACTTC
TRBV19	TRBJ1-5	.	.	CASSTGFNQPQHF	TGTGCCAGTAGCACAGGATTCAATCAGCCCCAGCATTTT
TRBV15	TRBJ2-1	.	.	CATVPSGAGEQFF	TGTGCCACCGTTCCGTCGGGAGCGGGTGAGCAGTTCTTC
TRBV28	TRBJ1-4	once	TRBD1	CASSPGGGTNEKLFF	TGTGCCAGCAGTCCAGGGGGCGGTACTAATGAAAAACTGTTTTTT
TRBV18	TRBJ1-1	few	.	CASSPTARAEAFF	TGTGCCAGCTCACCGACAGCGAGGGCTGAAGCTTTCTTT
TRBV10-1	TRBJ1-4	.	.	CASKLFLNEKLFF	TGCGCCAGCAAACTATTTCTTAATGAAAAACTGTTTTTT
TRBV5-1	TRBJ1-1	.	TRBD1	CASSTRTGTQTEAFF	TGCGCCAGCAGCACGAGGACAGGGACTCAGACTGAAGCTTTCTTT
TRBV28	TRBJ2-4	.	TRBD1	CASSLLGQGAPLAKNIQYF	TGTGCCAGCAGTCTTTTGGGACAGGGGGCCCCCCTAGCCAAAAACATTCAGTACTTC
TRBV14	TRBJ2-1	.	TRBD2	CASSQVPLAGQFF	TGTGCCAGCAGCCAAGTCCCCCTAGCGGGGCAGTTCTTC
TRBV19	TRBJ2-7	.	.	CASSMEGIGYEQYF	TGTGCCAGTAGTATGGAGGGGATCGGCTACGAGCAGTACTTC
TRBV6-5	TRBJ2-4	.	TRBD2	CASSYSTSGKNIQYF	TGTGCCAGCAGTTACTCGACTAGCGGCAAAAACATTCAGTACTTC
TRBV9	TRBJ1-2	.	.	CASSSVGQNYGYTF	TGTGCCAGCAGCTCCGTAGGTCAGAACTATGGCTACACCTTC
TRBV5-5	TRBJ2-2	.	.	CASSFSQGGGTGELFF	TGTGCCAGCAGCTTTTCACAGGGAGGTGGTACCGGGGAGCTGTTTTTT
TRBV10-1	TRBJ2-3	.	TRBD1	CASSEGQGDSTDTQYF	TGCGCCAGCAGTGAGGGACAGGGGGATAGCACAGATACGCAGTATTTT
TRBV11-2	TRBJ1-1	.	.	CASSLDMNTEAFF	TGTGCCAGCAGCCTAGACATGAACACTGAAGCTTTCTTT
TRBV6-6	TRBJ2-7	.	TRBD2	CASTWTSAASYEQYF	TGTGCCAGCACCTGGACTAGCGCCGCGTCCTACGAGCAGTACTTC
TRBV18	TRBJ2-3	.	.	CASSPLGGTTDTQYF	TGTGCCAGCTCACCGTTAGGGGGGACCACAGATACGCAGTATTTT
TRBV5-1	TRBJ2-6	.	.	CASSLMTGPSGANVLTF	TGCGCCAGCAGCTTGATGACAGGACCCTCTGGGGCCAACGTCCTGACTTTC
TRBV10-3	TRBJ1-1	.	.	CAISQGISTEAFF	TGTGCCATCAGTCAAGGGATTTCCACTGAAGCTTTCTTT
TRBV6-5	TRBJ2-3	once	.	CASSSLLSGTQYF	TGTGCCAGCAGTTCTCTATTATCTGGTACGCAGTATTTT
TRBV30	TRBJ2-3	.	TRBD2	CAWSELAGGAGGDTQYF	TGTGCCTGGAGTGAATTAGCGGGAGGTGCCGGGGGAGATACGCAGTATTTT
TRBV28	TRBJ1-1	.	TRBD1	CASSLRLRGRNTEAFF	TGTGCCAGCAGTTTGCGTCTCAGGGGGCGGAACACTGAAGCTTTCTTT
TRBV12-3/TRBV12-4	TRBJ2-1	once	.	CASSINEQFF	TGTGCCAGCAGTATTAATGAGCAGTTCTTC
TRBV10-3	TRBJ2-7	few	.	CAISDKRTNSYEQYF	TGTGCCATCAGTGACAAGCGGACGAACTCCTACGAGCAGTACTTC
TRBV14	TRBJ1-1	.	.	CASSQEGGTRNTEAFF	TGTGCCAGCAGCCAAGAGGGGGGGACTAGGAACACTGAAGCTTTCTTT
TRBV4-1	TRBJ2-6	.	TRBD1	CASSQDPNRGPSGANVLTF	TGCGCCAGCAGCCAAGATCCAAACAGGGGTCCCTCTGGGGCCAACGTCCTGACTTTC
TRBV5-8	TRBJ1-5	once	TRBD1	CASSPGQERNQPQHF	TGTGCCAGCAGCCCAGGACAGGAGAGGAATCAGCCCCAGCATTTT
TRBV27	TRBJ1-2	.	.	CASRPLGLNYGYTF	TGTGCCAGCAGGCCATTAGGGCTGAACTATGGCTACACCTTC
TRBV11-3	TRBJ1-2	.	.	CASSLGRGDYGYTF	TGTGCCAGCAGCTTAGGTCGCGGGGACTATGGCTACACCTTC
TRBV5-1	TRBJ2-2	.	TRBD2	CASSSPGLAGGPNTGELFF	TGCGCCAGCAGCTCCCCCGGACTAGCGGGAGGACCGAACACCGGGGAGCTGTTTTTT
TRBV7-2	TRBJ2-2	.	.	CASSLGFQGLNTGELFF	TGTGCCAGCAGCTTAGGTTTCCAGGGCCTGAACACCGGGGAGCTGTTTTTT
TRBV29-1	TRBJ2-1	few	.	CSVGAGTPRNEQFF	TGCAGCGTGGGGGCCGGGACCCCAAGGAATGAGCAGTTCTTC